The following is a TCR beta chain sequence with its context. No antigen is known for it. These data belong to a study of radiotherapy plus CTLA-4 blockade in lung cancer. The overall study: Objective responses emerged in about 20% of patients, and around 29% attained disease control. Study results and caveats: Radiotherapy was combined with ipilimumab, and tumor-derived TCR clones then expanded in blood. Early clonal dynamics of blood T cells, together with interferon-beta, were reported as the best response predictor.

The study gave focal radiation plus ipilimumab CTLA-4 blockade to patients with chemo-refractory metastatic non-small-cell lung cancer. V lost 1 base and J 6 bases, leaving 13 bases between the germline ends. Germline V gives CDR1 SGHTA, CDR2 FQGNSA. This CDR3 region has 15 residues. This table comes from immunoSEQ multiplex PCR, and its TCRdb copy is limited to in-frame clones, with some not included. The sample has about 45,000 clones, 73% seen once. The specimen comprised peripheral blood, sampled from a patient treated with radiotherapy plus ipilimumab. The sequence was obtained from a human donor with non-small cell lung cancer who had a complete response to radiotherapy plus ipilimumab. V is TRBV7-2 and J is TRBJ1-5; D is perhaps TRBD1 (6 bases). The CDR3 DNA reads TGTGCCAGCAGCTTAGTTACAGGGCAAGGTCAGCCCCAGCATTTT. Protein: CASSLVTGQGQPQHF.